This T cell receptor beta chain was documented in a study of control samples from healthy donors and cancer patients (dated by TCRdb to about 2020). In the germline V gene (reference sequence), CDR1 corresponds to LNHDA and CDR2 to SQIVND. Trimming at the junction amounts to 5 bases on V and 4 bases on J, and the germline ends lie 14 bases apart. The CDR3, cysteine through phenylalanine, is 14 amino acids long. This entry keeps only the CDR3 DNA: 42 bases, framed from base 1. Library creation used the immunoSEQ multiplex PCR assay. What TCRdb holds here is the immuneACCESS table cut down to in-frame rearrangements. Part of the clones is not present; checked against another copy, under half of the missing clones reflect an unresolved V gene, and the others are unexplained. The sample table shows 150,000 or so clones, and around 94% are seen once. Approximately 15% of the sample lies in the top ten.

Of note for this clone: There is no known antigen for this receptor. Base-call qualities are not available, and no considerably larger clone is one nucleotide away.

The sequenced sample was PBMCs. The source of this sequence is a man aged 60-69 years with colorectal cancer. The chain joins TRBV19 to TRBJ1-2; the best D guess is TRBD1, with 5 bases matching. The nucleotide sequence is given as TGTGCCAGTAGTCCCAGAGGGGAGGGCTATGGCTACACCTTC. Its translation reads: CASSPRGEGYGYTF.